This T cell receptor beta chain emerged from a study of blood T cell repertoires in COVID-19. As originally analysed: For nucleated cells, counts were estimated from reference gene primer amplification. Generated by immunoSEQ multiplex PCR, the TCRdb table keeps only in-frame clones and is missing some. V, J and clone size reflect that table, while D and trimming were determined from the DNA. This table has 35,000 to 45,000 clones, 70% to 80% appearing once. This CDR3 region has 12 residues. Trimming pared 6 bases from V and 7 bases from J, leaving 10 bases between. CDR1 is MNHEY, CDR2 SVGAGI, per germline.

Sequenced input: peripheral blood. The chain couples TRBV6-5 to TRBJ1-5, with D uncertain. This receptor was identified in a man in his fifties or sixties with active COVID-19. Here the CDR3 DNA reads TGTGCCAGCAGCCGAGGGAACCAGCCCCAGCATTTT. Encoded protein: CASSRGNQPQHF.